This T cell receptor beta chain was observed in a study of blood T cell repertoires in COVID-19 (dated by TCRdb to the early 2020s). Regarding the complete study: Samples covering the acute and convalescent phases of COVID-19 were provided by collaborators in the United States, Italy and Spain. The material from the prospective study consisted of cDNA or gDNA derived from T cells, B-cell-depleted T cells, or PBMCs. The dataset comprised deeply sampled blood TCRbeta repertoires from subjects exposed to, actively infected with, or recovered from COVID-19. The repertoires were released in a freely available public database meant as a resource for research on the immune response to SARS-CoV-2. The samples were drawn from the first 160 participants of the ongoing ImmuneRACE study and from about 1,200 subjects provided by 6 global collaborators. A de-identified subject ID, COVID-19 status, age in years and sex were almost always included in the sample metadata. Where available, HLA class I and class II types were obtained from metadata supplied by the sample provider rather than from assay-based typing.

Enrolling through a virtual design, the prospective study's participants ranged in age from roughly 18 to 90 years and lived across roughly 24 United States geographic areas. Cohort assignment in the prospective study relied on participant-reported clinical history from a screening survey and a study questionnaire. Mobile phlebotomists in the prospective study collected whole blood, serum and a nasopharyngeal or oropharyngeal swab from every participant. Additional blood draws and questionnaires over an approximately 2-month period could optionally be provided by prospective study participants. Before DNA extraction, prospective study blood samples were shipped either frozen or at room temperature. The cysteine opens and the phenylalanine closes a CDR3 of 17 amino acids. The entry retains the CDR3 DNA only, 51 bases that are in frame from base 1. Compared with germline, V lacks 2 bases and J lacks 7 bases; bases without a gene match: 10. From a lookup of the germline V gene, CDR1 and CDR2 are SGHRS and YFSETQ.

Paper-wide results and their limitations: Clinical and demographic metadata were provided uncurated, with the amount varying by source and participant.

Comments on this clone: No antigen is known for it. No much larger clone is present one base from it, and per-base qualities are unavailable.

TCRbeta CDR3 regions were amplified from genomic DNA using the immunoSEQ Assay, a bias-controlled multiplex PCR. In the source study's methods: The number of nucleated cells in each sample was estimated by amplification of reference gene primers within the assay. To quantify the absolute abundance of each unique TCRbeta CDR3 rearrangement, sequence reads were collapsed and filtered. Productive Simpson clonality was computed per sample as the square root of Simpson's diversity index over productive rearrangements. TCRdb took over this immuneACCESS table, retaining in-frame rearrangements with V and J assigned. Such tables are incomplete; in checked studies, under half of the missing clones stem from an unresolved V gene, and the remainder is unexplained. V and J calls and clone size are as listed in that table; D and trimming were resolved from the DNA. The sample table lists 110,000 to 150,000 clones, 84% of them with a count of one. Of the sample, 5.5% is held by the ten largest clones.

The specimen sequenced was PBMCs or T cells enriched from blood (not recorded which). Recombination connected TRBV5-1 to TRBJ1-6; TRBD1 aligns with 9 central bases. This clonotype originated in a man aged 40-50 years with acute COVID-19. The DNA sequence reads TGCGCCAGCAGCTTTTACACAGGGGGCGCCAGGAATTCACCCCTCCACTTT. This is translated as CASSFYTGGARNSPLHF.